This T cell receptor beta chain was obtained from a study of T cell repertoires in cytomegalovirus infection. TCRdb re-analysed the reads in MiXCR, keeping a single row per CDR3 protein. The sample contains roughly 180,000 distinct CDR3 sequences, less than 25% of which appear only once. Trimming stripped 8 bases from V and 5 bases from J, with 16 bases between. CDR1 and CDR2 from the germline V gene are MNHNS and SASEGT. The CDR3 is made up of 14 amino acids. Concerning this clonotype itself: No antigen is known for it.

The chain employs TRBV6-1 and TRBJ1-5, with a possible D match to TRBD1 (5 bases). This sequence was found in a human donor in good health (CMV status not recorded). Some clones in this sample may be carry-over from other donors' samples. The source material was CD8+ T cells from cultured PBMCs, sampled from culture after CMV antigen stimulation. In nucleotides, the CDR3 is TGTGCCAGCGCAGAACTAGGGGCGTATCAGCCCCAGCATTTT. It encodes CASAELGAYQPQHF.